This TCR beta chain was retrieved from a study of blood T cells in healthy people across ages. V lost 5 bases to trimming and J lost 11 bases; unmatched junction nucleotides: 6. Germline lookup yields CDR1 SNHLY and CDR2 FYNNEI. This CDR3 has 12 amino acids. Every donor provided 7.5 to 10 milliliters of peripheral blood. Researchers isolated at least 6 million PBMCs per sample. Primed by a sample-barcoded 5' primer and a J-beta primer mix, a second PCR proceeded for about 7 to 11 cycles. TCRdb recomputed calls from the 5' RACE reads with MiXCR, one row per CDR3 protein. This table holds around 1,800,000 distinct CDR3 sequences, about two fifths found once. This clonotype was seen repeatedly, ten times or more.

This clonotype was sampled from a human donor in good health. The J gene is TRBJ2-5, the V gene TRBV2; 9 bases line up with TRBD1. The sample taken for sequencing was blood. CDR3 residues: CASSPGQGSQYF. CDR3 DNA: TGTGCCAGCAGTCCGGGACAGGGTTCGCAGTACTTC.